The following is a T cell receptor (beta chain) sequence with its context. This entry comes from a study of blood T cell repertoires in COVID-19. Produced via immunoSEQ multiplex PCR; TCRdb's table is partial and in-frame only. The table includes about 60,000 clones, around 82% detected once. CDR3 length equals 16 residues. Trimming removed 0 bases from V and 6 bases from J; junction bases left unmatched: 5. Germline V gives CDR1 LNHDA, CDR2 SQIVND (reference sequence). Input material: peripheral blood. The receptor's source is a man between 60 and 70 years old with COVID-19, enrolled during active disease. The rearrangement uses TRBV19 and TRBJ2-1; 10 nucleotides agree with TRBD2. This CDR3 reads CASSIDLSGRVNEQFF. The DNA for the CDR3 is TGTGCCAGTAGTATAGATTTGAGCGGGAGGGTCAATGAGCAGTTCTTC.